Below are 16 T cell receptor beta chains sequenced from a single sample in a study of shared T cell receptors in the human thymus. Sequenced by immunoSEQ multiplex PCR; TCRdb stores in-frame clones only, minus some. This table holds 630,000 or so clones, 70% to 90% found once. This sample also belongs to another study, concerning human thymus T cells.

The specimen was thymocytes. The receptors here all came from a boy in the first two years of life with a congenital heart defect.

The chain employs TRBV7-2 and TRBJ1-3, with D possibly being TRBD1 (6 bases). Per the germline V gene, CDR1 is SGHTA and CDR2 is FQGNSA. The germline V and J ends were trimmed by 6 bases and 8 bases, with 11 bases remaining between them. CDR3 size: 12 residues. The CDR3 bases are TGTGCCAGCAGGGTAAACAGGGACACCATATATTTT. Translated: CASRVNRDTIYF. Drawing the rest from reference TRBV7-2 and TRBJ1-3, the complete variable domain is GAGVSQSPSNKVTEKGKDVELRCDPISGHTALYWYRQSLGQGLEFLIYFQGNSAPDKSGLPSDRFSAERTGGSVSTLTIQRTQQEDSAVYLCASRVNRDTIYFGEGSWLTVV.

The chain carries TRBV28 and TRBJ2-2; TRBD2 agrees at 9 bases. V lost 2 bases, J lost 4 bases, and 14 bases stayed unmatched. Germline CDR1 is MDHEN and CDR2 is SYDVKM. The CDR3 is made up of 19 amino acids. CDR3 amino acids: CASSLPLAGTTLPTGELFF. CDR3 bases: TGTGCCAGCAGTTTACCACTAGCGGGTACGACTCTCCCCACCGGGGAGCTGTTTTTT.

V is TRBV6-5 and J is TRBJ1-1, with D uncertain. The CDR3 is 14 residues long. Germline V gives CDR1 MNHEY, CDR2 SVGAGI. Trimming took off 5 bases at V and 4 bases at J, with 14 bases between the two ends. In DNA, the CDR3 is TGTGCCAGCAGTCCAACCCATCGGAGCACTGAAGCTTTCTTT. This codes for CASSPTHRSTEAFF.

The chain couples TRBV7-8 to TRBJ2-7, with 10 positions matching TRBD1. The CDR3 extends over 18 amino acids. In germline, CDR1 is SGHVS, CDR2 FQNEAQ. The trim removed 0 bases at V and 4 bases at J, leaving 12 bases unmatched. The CDR3 DNA follows: TGTGCCAGCAGCTTAGCGGCTTTCCCACGGGACAGGGGTTACGAGCAGTACTTC. As protein: CASSLAAFPRDRGYEQYF.

About this clone itself: The sample carries other DNA sequences with the same CDR3. This chain uses TRBV28 with TRBJ2-7, with unresolved D. CDR1 and CDR2 (germline): MDHEN, SYDVKM. V was shortened by 3 bases and J by 5 bases, with 8 bases between the two germline ends. The CDR3 loop spans 12 amino acids. CDR3 in amino acids: CASSFGGDEQYF. For the CDR3, the DNA is TGTGCCAGCAGTTTCGGCGGTGACGAGCAGTACTTC. Full variable domain (missing parts from reference TRBV28 and TRBJ2-7): DVKVTQSSRYLVKRTGEKVFLECVQDMDHENMFWYRQDPGLGLRLIYFSYDVKMKEKGDIPEGYSVSREKKERFSLILESASTNQTSMYLCASSFGGDEQYFGPGTRLTVT.

The rearrangement links TRBV6-1 to TRBJ2-7, with 10 bases matching TRBD2. The CDR3 extends over 14 amino acids. Losses at the gene ends were 3 bases for V and 3 bases for J; bases not matched to a gene: 2. Germline CDR1 MNHNS, CDR2 SASEGT. This CDR3 is CASSEIAGGYEQYF. DNA for the CDR3: TGTGCCAGCAGTGAGATAGCGGGAGGCTACGAGCAGTACTTC.

The chain combines TRBV30 with TRBJ1-4; D call uncertain. The V and J ends lost 1 base and 7 bases respectively, with 10 bases between them. Looked up from germline, CDR1 is GTSNPN and CDR2 is SVGIG (reference sequence). The CDR3 is 13 amino acids. CDR3 nucleotides: TGTGCCTGGAGTGCCGGGTTCGGTGAAAAACTGTTTTTT. Its protein is CAWSAGFGEKLFF.

The rearrangement joins TRBV5-5 to TRBJ1-2, with D hard to call. V gave up 4 bases and J gave up 0 bases, with 7 bases separating them. CDR1 and CDR2 from the germline V gene are SGHKS and YYEKEE (reference sequence). This CDR3 has 13 amino acids. The CDR3 bases are TGTGCCAGCAGCCGGGATACTAACTATGGCTACACCTTC. This gives the protein CASSRDTNYGYTF.

This rearrangement joins TRBV15 to TRBJ2-4, with D possibly being TRBD1 (6 bases). This CDR3 region has 12 residues. CDR1 is LNHNV and CDR2 is YYDKDF in the germline V gene (reference sequence). The germline V and J ends were trimmed by 5 bases and 9 bases, with 11 bases remaining between them. Written as DNA, the CDR3 is TGTGCCACCAGCCTGGGACAATCCATTCAGTACTTC. Its translation is CATSLGQSIQYF.

Notes on this clone: Distinct nucleotide sequences in the sample also encode this CDR3. J is TRBJ1-6 and V is TRBV5-6, with D perhaps matching TRBD1 (5 bases). Trimming shortened V by 3 bases and J by 8 bases, and 12 bases separated the two germline ends. Germline loops: CDR1 SGHDT, CDR2 YYEEEE. This CDR3 spans 14 amino acids. The CDR3 region has the DNA TGTGCCAGCAGCTCCACAGGAGCCGATTCACCCCTCCACTTT. Protein sequence: CASSSTGADSPLHF.

V usage is TRBV6-1 and J usage is TRBJ1-2, with TRBD1 as a possible D gene (5 bases). Germline CDR1 reads MNHNS; CDR2 reads SASEGT. Deletions cut 4 bases from V and 4 bases from J, with 7 bases between. CDR3 size: 12 residues. The CDR3 DNA follows: TGTGCCAGCAGTGGACAGTTCTATGGCTACACCTTC. This encodes CASSGQFYGYTF.

This chain connects TRBV5-1 to TRBJ1-1; TRBD1 agrees at 11 bases. The CDR3 has 17 residues. J lost 5 bases, V lost 0 bases, and 9 bases had no gene match. Germline V gene lookup returns CDR1 SGHRS and CDR2 YFSETQ. CDR3 sequence reads: CASSLGSHRDRGTEAFF. DNA of the CDR3: TGCGCCAGCAGCTTGGGGTCCCACCGGGACAGGGGGACTGAAGCTTTCTTT.

The V call is TRBV30, the J call TRBJ1-6; D is perhaps TRBD1 (6 bases). V gave up 3 bases and J gave up 7 bases, with 16 bases separating them. This CDR3 comprises 15 residues. Germline V gives CDR1 GTSNPN, CDR2 SVGIG (reference sequence). For the CDR3, the DNA is TGTGCCTGGAGGTTCAAGGGGGTTCAAAATTCACCCCTCCACTTT. Translated: CAWRFKGVQNSPLHF.

The chain links TRBV18 to TRBJ2-1; 11 bases map to TRBD2. The J segment lost 4 bases and the V segment lost 3 bases, leaving 20 bases of the junction unmatched. Germline lookup yields CDR1 KGHSH and CDR2 LQKENI. This CDR3 has 21 residues. CDR3 in amino acids: CASSPSRLGGKTSGKYNEQFF. In DNA, the CDR3 is TGTGCCAGCTCACCGTCAAGGCTGGGGGGAAAGACTAGCGGGAAGTACAATGAGCAGTTCTTC.

This sequence joins TRBV27 and TRBJ2-3; 10 positions match TRBD2. This CDR3 has 17 residues. The germline CDR1 and CDR2 sequences are MNHEY and SMNVEV (reference sequence). J was trimmed by 6 bases and V by 0 bases; bases with no gene match: 9. CDR3 residues: CASSLSVLAGDSDTQYF. CDR3 DNA: TGTGCCAGCAGTTTATCGGTGCTAGCGGGAGATTCGGATACGCAGTATTTT.

The chain joins TRBV4-1 to TRBJ1-2; 9 bases are shared with TRBD1. The CDR3 is 14 residues long. Trimming cost V 4 bases and J 6 bases; bases outside gene matches: 6. Per the germline V gene, CDR1 is MGHRA and CDR2 is YSYEKL. The CDR3 is CASSPRTGAHGYTF. CDR3 nucleotide sequence: TGCGCCAGCAGCCCTAGGACAGGGGCGCATGGCTACACCTTC.